This TCR beta chain was obtained from a study of blood T cell repertoires in COVID-19. Study summary: Samples representing acute and convalescent COVID-19 were sourced from the United States, Italy and Spain. From T cells, B-cell-depleted T cells, or PBMCs came the material, which was cDNA or gDNA.

Generated by immunoSEQ multiplex PCR, the TCRdb table keeps only in-frame clones and is missing some. The sample carries 110,000 or so clones, 84% recorded once. Sequenced: peripheral blood. The sequence was obtained from a woman in her fifties or sixties with acute or convalescent COVID-19.

DNA for the CDR3: TGTGCCAGCAGTTTATCTCCGAACTCGCGGGACACCATATATTTT. Protein product: CASSLSPNSRDTIYF. This rearrangement joins TRBV27 to TRBJ1-3; no reliable D call. Trimming took 0 bases from V and 8 from J, leaving 14 bases between them. The germline gives CDR1 MNHEY, CDR2 SMNVEV (reference sequence). CDR3 length equals 15 residues.